Each of the 17 T cell receptor beta chains below was sequenced from the same sample in a study of blood T cells in healthy people across ages. Then a second PCR, running about 6 to 12 cycles, was carried out with a sample-barcoded 5' primer and a J-beta primer mix. TCRdb passed the 5' RACE reads through MiXCR, listing each CDR3 protein once. The table has roughly 1,300,000 distinct CDR3 sequences, roughly 60% seen once. The sequencing sample was made of blood. These receptors all stem from a man aged 18 to 29 in good health.

The chain combines TRBV27 with TRBJ2-7; a possible D gene is TRBD1 (5 bases). The germline V and J ends were trimmed by 6 bases and 3 bases, with 12 bases remaining between them. CDR3 size: 13 residues. Germline-derived CDR1 and CDR2 are MNHEY and SMNVEV (reference sequence). As DNA, the CDR3 is TGTGCCAGCAGCCCAGGGTATGGCTACGAGCAGTACTTC. Amino acids: CASSPGYGYEQYF.

In this sample, this clonotype turned up many times. The rearrangement links TRBV6-4 to TRBJ1-2; 7 nucleotides align to TRBD1. Germline loops: CDR1 MRHNA, CDR2 SNTAGT. With 2 bases clipped from V and 6 bases from J, the junction kept 3 bases outside the gene matches. This CDR3 comprises 13 residues. In DNA, the CDR3 is TGTGCCAGCAGTGACGGACAGGCAAATGGCTACACCTTC. Translating it yields CASSDGQANGYTF.

This clonotype was found a few times. The V and J genes are TRBV29-1 and TRBJ2-4; D is tentatively TRBD1 or TRBD2 (5 bases each). From germline, CDR1 is SQVTM and CDR2 ANQGSEA. Trimming pared 4 bases from V and 0 bases from J, leaving 13 bases between. This CDR3 contains 15 residues. This CDR3 reads CSVGGGAGAKNIQYF. The CDR3 DNA reads as TGCAGCGTTGGTGGGGGAGCAGGAGCCAAAAACATTCAGTACTTC.

This rearrangement joins TRBV3-1 to TRBJ2-1; no reliable D call. V was cut by 5 bases and J by 7 bases, with 12 bases left in between. Germline-derived CDR1 and CDR2 are LGHDT and YNNKEL (reference sequence). This CDR3 contains 13 residues. The CDR3 DNA reads TGTGCCAGCAGCGAACTTAGGTTAAATGAGCAGTTCTTC. This translates into CASSELRLNEQFF.

V and J are TRBV4-1 and TRBJ2-2, with D perhaps matching TRBD1 (6 bases). The CDR3 runs to 16 residues. The germline gives CDR1 MGHRA, CDR2 YSYEKL. V gave up 4 bases and J gave up 0 bases, with 12 bases separating them. CDR3 sequence (DNA): TGCGCCAGCAGCCCGTGGGGGACAACGAACACCGGGGAGCTGTTTTTT. Amino acids: CASSPWGTTNTGELFF.

In its sample, this clonotype was seen a few times. The chain links TRBV4-2 to TRBJ2-3; D remains ambiguous. Germline CDR1 and CDR2: LGHNA and YNFKEQ. CDR3 length equals 13 residues. Deletions cut 0 bases from V and 5 bases from J, with 6 bases between. The CDR3 is CASSQDGIDTQYF. The CDR3 DNA follows: TGTGCCAGCAGCCAAGATGGGATAGATACGCAGTATTTT.

Note on this clonotype: At one end, the junction sequence differs from germline, possibly due to a read error. V usage is TRBV25-1 and J usage is TRBJ1-4; D not resolved. Germline CDR1 reads MGHDK; CDR2 reads SYGVNS. CDR3 size: 13 residues. The CDR3 loop reads CASSETGDEQLFF. The CDR3 DNA is TGTGCCAGCAGTGAGACTGGGGATGAACAACTGTTTTTT.

The V gene is TRBV7-6, the J gene TRBJ2-5, with 9 bases that match TRBD2. Germline trimming cut 4 bases from V and 3 bases from J; bases unmatched to any gene: 9. The CDR3 runs to 16 residues. The germline V gene has CDR1 SGHVS and CDR2 FNYEAQ. CDR3 loop: CASSSMLIAGEETQYF. CDR3 sequence (DNA): TGTGCCAGCAGCTCGATGCTCATAGCGGGAGAAGAGACCCAGTACTTC.

The genes are TRBV12-3 or TRBV12-4 and TRBJ1-1; maybe TRBD1 (6 bases). This CDR3 contains 14 residues. Trimming stripped 5 bases from V and 8 bases from J, with 18 bases between. CDR3 in amino acids: CASSLRGTRGEAFF. The CDR3 DNA reads TGTGCCAGCAGTCTCCGGGGGACAAGGGGCGAAGCTTTCTTT.

The chain combines TRBV28 with TRBJ2-3, with D perhaps TRBD1 (7 bases). The germline CDR1 and CDR2 sequences are MDHEN and SYDVKM. The CDR3 contains 17 residues. V gave up 5 bases and J gave up 2 bases, with 20 bases separating them. As DNA, the CDR3 is TGTGCCAGCAGTGAGGGGGCAGGGGGGAGAGACACAGATACGCAGTATTTT. Protein: CASSEGAGGRDTDTQYF.

In its sample, this clonotype was seen a few times. The chain uses TRBV10-3 and TRBJ2-1, with TRBD1 matching 7 bases. Gene TRBJ2-7 matches the end of the DNA better, so the J call may be wrong. The V gene's germline CDR1 is ENHRY and CDR2 SYGVKD. The length of the CDR3 is 15 residues. The CDR3 DNA reads as TGTGCCATCAGTGAGGGGACAGCACCCTACAATGAGCAGTACTTC. This sequence encodes CAISEGTAPYNEQYF.

V gene TRBV24-1 combines with J gene TRBJ2-5; TRBD1 is a possible D gene (5 bases). CDR3 length equals 15 residues. Germline values: CDR1 KGHDR, CDR2 SFDVKD. The V end lost 0 bases, the J end lost 2 bases, and 9 bases lay between the germline ends. This CDR3 reads CATSDLKSGQETQYF. CDR3 bases: TGTGCCACCAGTGATTTGAAGTCAGGGCAAGAGACCCAGTACTTC.

In its sample, this clonotype was seen a few times. The rearrangement links TRBV29-1 to TRBJ2-7, with 11 bases lining up with TRBD2. V dropped 6 bases and J dropped 4; count of bases not matched to a gene: 8. The CDR3 runs 14 residues. Germline CDR1 is SQVTM and CDR2 is ANQGSEA. The CDR3: CSVKASGRFYEQYF. The CDR3 bases are TGCAGCGTAAAGGCTAGCGGGAGGTTTTACGAGCAGTACTTC.

The gene calls are TRBV4-1 and TRBJ1-4, with 9 bases identical to TRBD1. With V trimmed by 2 bases and J by 8 bases, 6 bases remained unmatched. This CDR3 contains 15 residues. Germline V gene data show CDR1 as MGHRA and CDR2 as YSYEKL. In nucleotides, the CDR3 is TGCGCCAGCAGCCAATTGGACAGGGGTGAAGAAAAACTGTTTTTT. Its protein is CASSQLDRGEEKLFF.

A few counts support this clonotype. CDR3 amino acids: CASSLVAGRYTDTQYF. Written as DNA, the CDR3 is TGTGCCAGCAGCTTAGTTGCGGGGAGATACACAGATACGCAGTATTTT. The chain joins TRBV7-2 to TRBJ2-3, with D maybe TRBD2 (6 bases). The germline V and J ends were trimmed by 1 base and 2 bases, with 13 bases remaining between them. The germline CDR1 and CDR2 sequences are SGHTA and FQGNSA. The CDR3 contains 16 residues. Full variable domain (outside the CDR3, taken from reference TRBV7-2 and TRBJ2-3): GAGVSQSPSNKVTEKGKDVELRCDPISGHTALYWYRQSLGQGLEFLIYFQGNSAPDKSGLPSDRFSAERTGGSVSTLTIQRTQQEDSAVYLCASSLVAGRYTDTQYFGPGTRLTVL.

This clonotype occurred a few times. V usage is TRBV3-1 and J usage is TRBJ2-1, with D possibly being TRBD2 (6 bases). TRBJ2-7 matches the DNA end more closely, so the J call is doubtful. The CDR3 runs to 14 residues. In germline, CDR1 is LGHDT, CDR2 YNNKEL (reference sequence). CDR3 bases: TGTGCCAGCAGTCCCCGGCGGGGTTACAATGAGCAGTACTTC. Amino acids: CASSPRRGYNEQYF.

This clonotype was counted between two and nine times. The V and J genes are TRBV5-5 and TRBJ2-7, with 8 nucleotides matching TRBD1. This CDR3 is built from 14 residues. V shed 2 bases and J 5 bases; nucleotides not matched to a gene: 6. Germline V lookup: CDR1 SGHKS, CDR2 YYEKEE (reference sequence). For the CDR3, the DNA is TGTGCCAGCAGCTTATGGACAGGGCGGGACGAGCAGTACTTC. The encoded protein is CASSLWTGRDEQYF.